Below, 27 T cell receptor beta chains from the same sample are listed, as sequenced in a study of spatial heterogeneity in lung cancer. From the 5' RACE reads, TCRdb called clonotypes with MiXCR, one entry per CDR3 protein. The sample has 8,000 to 10,000 distinct CDR3 sequences; 8.7% are singletons. These receptors have no known antigen. Findings and caveats of the study: Mutation tallies in tumors tracked expanded intratumoral alpha and beta TCR counts.

The time point denotes: sample taken at primary tumor resection. The specimen comprised lung tumor tissue, sampled at surgery. The receptors were gathered from a female donor with early-stage non-small cell lung cancer.

There are many counts of this clonotype. V and J are TRBV5-6 and TRBJ2-1, with a tentative D call TRBD2 (7 bases). The germline gives CDR1 SGHDT, CDR2 YYEEEE. The CDR3 is 17 residues long. V lost 2 bases to trimming and J lost 1 base, with 16 bases between them. The CDR3 region has the DNA TGTGCCAGCAGCTTAACGGGGGGCTCCAATTCCTACAATGAGCAGTTCTTC. This gives the protein CASSLTGGSNSYNEQFF.

This clonotype was seen ten or more times. The rearrangement joins TRBV6-2 or TRBV6-3 to TRBJ1-5; no clear D. Trimming stripped 8 bases from V and 7 bases from J, with 18 bases between. Germline lookup yields CDR1 MNHEY and CDR2 SVGEGT. The CDR3 length is 14 residues. CDR3 sequence reads: CASSWLGSGQPQHF. The CDR3 coding sequence is TGTGCCAGCTCTTGGCTGGGGTCGGGGCAGCCCCAGCATTTT.

At least ten counts were recorded for this clonotype. V usage is TRBV7-2 and J usage is TRBJ2-6, with TRBD1 matching 8 bases. Looked up from germline, CDR1 is SGHTA and CDR2 is FQGNSA. J gave up 1 base and V 1 base, and 15 bases lay outside the gene matches. The CDR3 extends over 21 amino acids. DNA for the CDR3: TGTGCCAGCAGCTTAGTACGGGACAGGACATCTACTCTGTCTGGGGCCAACGTCCTGACTTTC. Translation: CASSLVRDRTSTLSGANVLTF.

In this sample, this clonotype turned up many times. The chain's CDR3 is CSARAPSRPKNIQYF. CDR3 nucleotides: TGCAGTGCTAGAGCCCCTAGCCGTCCCAAAAACATTCAGTACTTC. The chain couples TRBV20-1 to TRBJ2-4; tentatively, D is TRBD2 (5 bases). The CDR3 spans 15 residues. The V gene lost 1 base and the J gene lost 2 bases, with 12 bases spanning the gap. Germline V CDR1 and CDR2: DFQATT, SNEGSKA (reference sequence).

This clonotype turned up a few times. The chain recombines TRBV6-5 with TRBJ1-4; D possibly corresponds to TRBD1 (5 bases). CDR1 is MNHEY, CDR2 SVGAGI, per germline. Between the trimmed V and J ends, which lost 2 bases and 7 bases, there was a span of 11 bases. This CDR3 spans 14 amino acids. The CDR3 bases are TGTGCCAGCAGTTACAACGGCGGGGGTGAAAAACTGTTTTTT. Translating gives CASSYNGGGEKLFF.

The rearrangement links TRBV5-1 to TRBJ2-7; D possibly corresponds to TRBD1 (6 bases). The V end was cut by 6 bases, the J end by 4 bases, with 17 bases between. CDR1 SGHRS and CDR2 YFSETQ come from the germline V gene. There are 14 residues in the CDR3. The CDR3 loop reads CASISPGQPYEQYF. The CDR3 DNA sequence: TGCGCCAGCATCTCCCCAGGACAGCCGTACGAGCAGTACTTC.

There are many counts of this clonotype. The chain carries TRBV6-1 and TRBJ2-1, with 7 bases matching TRBD1. Trimming removed 6 bases from V and 3 bases from J; junction bases left unmatched: 14. CDR1 and CDR2 from the germline V gene are MNHNS and SASEGT. The CDR3 is made up of 17 amino acids. CDR3 coding DNA: TGTGCCAGCAGGGACTTACAGGGGTGGTCCCTCTACAATGAGCAGTTCTTC. Translated, it gives CASRDLQGWSLYNEQFF.

This clonotype was seen a handful of times. The chain joins TRBV18 to TRBJ1-2; maybe TRBD1 (6 bases). The CDR3 contains 12 residues. CDR1 and CDR2 from the germline V gene are KGHSH and LQKENI. V lost 3 bases, J lost 5 bases, and 7 bases lay in between. In DNA form, the CDR3 reads TGTGCCAGCTCACCTCAGGGGTATGGCTACACCTTC. Residues: CASSPQGYGYTF.

This clonotype has more than one count but fewer than ten. CDR3 sequence (DNA): TGTGCCAGCAGTAGCGCGAGGGGTAGTGTAGAGACCCAGTACTTC. Protein product: CASSSARGSVETQYF. The V call is TRBV12-3 or TRBV12-4, the J call TRBJ2-5, with D perhaps assigned TRBD1 or TRBD2 (5 bases each). Trimming shortened V by 5 bases and J by 4 bases, and 17 bases separated the two germline ends. This CDR3 spans 15 amino acids.

This clonotype was recorded many times. The gene calls are TRBV29-1 and TRBJ2-1; D gene ambiguous. The CDR3 loop spans 11 amino acids. CDR1 is SQVTM, CDR2 ANQGSEA, per germline. With 6 bases removed from V and 3 bases from J, the gap between germline ends came to 6 bases. CDR3 nucleotides: TGCAGCGTGCAGAGCTACAATGAGCAGTTCTTC. The encoded protein is CSVQSYNEQFF.

This clonotype was recorded many times. The genes are TRBV5-1 and TRBJ2-7, with 9 bases fitting TRBD1. CDR1 is SGHRS and CDR2 is YFSETQ in the germline V gene. The CDR3 has 15 amino acids. The trim removed 4 bases at V and 6 bases at J, leaving 11 bases unmatched. The CDR3 protein is CASSLTGGILGEQYF. CDR3 nucleotides: TGCGCCAGCAGCCTGACAGGGGGAATTTTGGGCGAGCAGTACTTC.

V and J are TRBV5-1 and TRBJ2-7; the D is unclear. Germline CDR1 SGHRS, CDR2 YFSETQ. The CDR3 is made up of 14 amino acids. Trimming shortened V by 0 bases and J by 5 bases, and 12 bases separated the two germline ends. CDR3 in amino acids: CASSLETLSHEQYF. In DNA, the CDR3 is TGCGCCAGCAGCTTGGAAACCCTGTCCCACGAGCAGTACTTC.

The V gene is TRBV7-2, the J gene TRBJ2-5; 11 nucleotides align to TRBD2. Germline CDR1 and CDR2: SGHTA and FQGNSA. V shed 1 base, J shed 4 bases, and the junction held 2 bases outside the gene matches. The CDR3 runs to 15 residues. In DNA form, the CDR3 reads TGTGCCAGCAGCTTAGAACTAGCGGGGGCAGAGACCCAGTACTTC. Its translation: CASSLELAGAETQYF.

The V call is TRBV3-1, the J call TRBJ2-3; D remains ambiguous. The CDR3 runs to 14 residues. The ends were cut back, 4 bases at V and 6 bases at J, with 14 bases in the middle. Germline CDR1 LGHDT, CDR2 YNNKEL (reference sequence). As DNA, the CDR3 is TGTGCCAGCAGCCTCGCGCTGGCTACGGATACGCAGTATTTT. Residues: CASSLALATDTQYF.

This sequence joins TRBV11-3 and TRBJ2-5; D is perhaps TRBD2 (5 bases). The CDR3 has 18 residues. Germline CDR1 reads SGHNT; CDR2 reads YENEEA. V was cut by 1 base and J by 2 bases, with 20 bases left in between. The CDR3 here is CASSLGDYSGGLQETQYF. As DNA, the CDR3 is TGTGCCAGCAGCTTAGGAGACTATTCAGGCGGCCTTCAAGAGACCCAGTACTTC. The complete variable domain, with remaining parts taken from reference TRBV11-3 and TRBJ2-5, reads EAGVVQSPRYKIIEKKQPVAFWCNPISGHNTLYWYLQNLGQGPELLIRYENEEAVDDSQLPKDRFSAERLKGVDSTLKIQPAELGDSAVYLCASSLGDYSGGLQETQYFGPGTRLLVL.

This clonotype has ten or more counts. This rearrangement joins TRBV6-5 to TRBJ1-5, with D maybe TRBD1 (6 bases). CDR3 length: 12 residues. V was trimmed by 6 bases and J by 4 bases, leaving 7 bases between them. Germline loops: CDR1 MNHEY, CDR2 SVGAGI. CDR3 sequence: CASSTGNQPQHF. DNA of the CDR3: TGTGCCAGCAGCACAGGGAATCAGCCCCAGCATTTT.

A remark on this clonotype: A clone one base away is much larger, so this may be a read error. This chain joins TRBV3-1 and TRBJ2-3, with 7 bases identical to TRBD1. Germline CDR1 is LGHDT and CDR2 is YNNKEL (reference sequence). The V gene end was trimmed by 4 bases and the J gene end by 3 bases; junction bases not matched to a gene: 10. The CDR3 runs to 16 residues. CDR3 sequence reads: CASSPRDRKETDTQYF. CDR3 sequence (DNA): TGTGCCAGCAGCCCCCGGGACAGAAAGGAGACAGATACGCAGTATTTT.

There are many counts of this clonotype. The chain carries TRBV12-3 or TRBV12-4 and TRBJ1-4; D remains ambiguous. V shed 3 bases and J shed 6 bases, with 11 bases lying between them. The CDR3 runs to 14 residues. CDR3 loop: CASSLARSDEKLFF. In DNA, the CDR3 is TGTGCCAGCAGTTTGGCGAGGAGTGATGAAAAACTGTTTTTT.

This clonotype was observed at least ten times. This chain uses TRBV29-1 with TRBJ2-5; D is undetermined. The CDR3 runs to 12 residues. V shed 2 bases and J shed 3 bases, with 7 bases lying between them. The germline CDR1 and CDR2 sequences are SQVTM and ANQGSEA. CDR3 DNA: TGCAGCGTTGAACTGGGAAAAGAGACCCAGTACTTC. Residues: CSVELGKETQYF.

This clonotype was picked up a small number of times. This sequence joins TRBV10-3 and TRBJ1-5, with D unresolved. V lost 2 bases to trimming and J lost 7 bases, with 9 bases between them. CDR1 and CDR2 (germline): ENHRY, SYGVKD. The CDR3 is 13 amino acids. The CDR3, as DNA: TGTGCCATCAGTGAGAGGGAGGACCAGCCCCAGCATTTT. It specifies CAISEREDQPQHF.

The rearrangement links TRBV5-6 to TRBJ2-7; D is possibly TRBD1 or TRBD2 (5 bases each). From germline, CDR1 is SGHDT and CDR2 YYEEEE. Between the trimmed V and J ends, which lost 1 base and 2 bases, there was a span of 10 bases. The CDR3 covers 14 residues. CDR3 sequence (DNA): TGTGCCAGCAGCTTGATTCCGGGGCCCTACGAGCAGTACTTC. Its protein is CASSLIPGPYEQYF.

Comments on this clonotype: A read error may account for a junction end that differs from germline. This chain uses TRBV29-1 with TRBJ2-3, with 16 nucleotides matching TRBD2. Germline V CDR1 and CDR2: SQVTM, ANQGSEA. There are 15 residues in the CDR3. The CDR3 protein is CSVDGTSGGADTQFF. The CDR3 bases are TGCAGCGTTGACGGGACTAGCGGGGGGGCAGATACGCAGTTTTTT.

This clonotype is medium-sized by share. The rearrangement joins TRBV29-1 to TRBJ2-1; weak D call: TRBD2 (5 bases). V was cut by 4 bases and J by 4 bases, with 14 bases left in between. The CDR3 is 14 residues long. Germline V gives CDR1 SQVTM, CDR2 ANQGSEA. CDR3 DNA: TGCAGCGTTGGTCGCCTAGCCGAATACAATGAGCAGTTCTTC. This translates into CSVGRLAEYNEQFF.

This clonotype was seen repeatedly, ten times or more. The chain joins TRBV3-1 to TRBJ2-1, with D perhaps TRBD1 (7 bases). CDR1 and CDR2 from the germline V gene are LGHDT and YNNKEL (reference sequence). The CDR3 covers 15 residues. The V end was cut by 9 bases, the J end by 3 bases, with 18 bases between. The CDR3 reads CASRARGAHYNEQFF. The CDR3 bases are TGTGCCAGTCGAGCCAGGGGGGCCCACTACAATGAGCAGTTCTTC.

Only a few counts were recorded for this clonotype. This chain uses TRBV2 with TRBJ2-2; D is uncertain. The ends were cut back, 1 base at V and 0 bases at J, with 9 bases in the middle. This CDR3 spans 16 amino acids. Germline V gene sequence: CDR1 SNHLY, CDR2 FYNNEI. Here the CDR3 reads CASSEESAANTGELFF. In DNA, the CDR3 is TGTGCCAGCAGTGAAGAGAGCGCCGCGAACACCGGGGAGCTGTTTTTT.

In its sample, this clonotype is medium-sized. The rearrangement links TRBV7-6 to TRBJ2-5; D might be TRBD2 (6 bases). The CDR3 sequence is 15 residues long. Trimming removed 5 bases at V and 5 bases at J, with 18 bases between. Germline loops: CDR1 SGHVS, CDR2 FNYEAQ. The CDR3 loop reads CASSLVGTGTETQYF. The CDR3 bases are TGTGCCAGCAGCCTGGTGGGGACGGGGACTGAGACCCAGTACTTC.

The sample holds many counts of this clonotype. The chain recombines TRBV12-3 or TRBV12-4 with TRBJ1-2, with a possible D match to TRBD1 (6 bases). V was pared by 5 bases and J by 9 bases, with 22 bases between. The CDR3 consists of 15 residues. The chain's CDR3 is CASSGGNYGIESYTF. CDR3 coding DNA: TGTGCCAGCAGTGGGGGCAACTATGGCATAGAGAGCTACACCTTC.